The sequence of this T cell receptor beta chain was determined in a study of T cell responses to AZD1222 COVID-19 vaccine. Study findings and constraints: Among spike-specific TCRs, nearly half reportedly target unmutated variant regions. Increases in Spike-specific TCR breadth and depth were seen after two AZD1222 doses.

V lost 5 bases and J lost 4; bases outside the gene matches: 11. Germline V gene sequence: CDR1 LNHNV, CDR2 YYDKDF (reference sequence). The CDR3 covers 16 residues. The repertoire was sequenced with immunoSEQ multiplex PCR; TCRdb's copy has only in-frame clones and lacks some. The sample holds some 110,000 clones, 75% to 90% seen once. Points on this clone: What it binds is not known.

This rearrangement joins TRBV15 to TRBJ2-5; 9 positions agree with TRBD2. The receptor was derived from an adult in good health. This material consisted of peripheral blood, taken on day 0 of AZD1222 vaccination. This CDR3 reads CATSSPLAGARETQYF. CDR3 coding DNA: TGTGCCACCAGCTCACCTTTAGCGGGAGCGAGAGAGACCCAGTACTTC.